Following are 20 T cell receptor beta chains from one sample sequenced in a study of shared clonotypes between healthy human individuals. Produced via immunoSEQ multiplex PCR; TCRdb's table is partial and in-frame only. The top ten clones hold approximately 1.5% of a sample with roughly 1,100,000 clones, around 75% of them seen once. Sequencing used memory CD4+ T cells sorted from blood. Subset defined: CD45RA-negative fraction. The source of these receptors is a man aged 18-30 years in good health.

This chain links TRBV5-1 with TRBJ2-1, with TRBD1 identical over 12 bases. The CDR3 has 16 amino acids. Germline CDR1 is SGHRS and CDR2 is YFSETQ. V trimming: 3 bases; J trimming: 8 bases; junction bases outside the gene matches: 9. The CDR3 loop reads CASSSPRDRGQDEQFF. As DNA, the CDR3 is TGCGCCAGCAGCTCGCCCCGGGACAGGGGGCAAGATGAGCAGTTCTTC.

This clone has more than one count but fewer than ten. This sequence joins TRBV5-3 and TRBJ1-5; 10 positions agree with TRBD1. TRBV5-3 is an ORF, and what it does is uncertain. V was pared by 1 base and J by 10 bases, with 8 bases of the junction left unmatched. The CDR3 is made up of 15 amino acids. CDR3 residues: CARSLSGTGEVPQHF. The CDR3 nucleotides are TGTGCCAGAAGCTTGAGTGGGACAGGGGAAGTTCCCCAGCATTTT.

This chain links TRBV29-1 with TRBJ2-2; 9 nucleotides agree with TRBD1. Germline V CDR1 and CDR2: SQVTM, ANQGSEA. The CDR3 loop spans 18 amino acids. V shed 2 bases and J 4 bases; nucleotides not matched to a gene: 14. The DNA of the CDR3 is TGCAGCGTTGAACTCCGTTTAAACAGGGGGCGTCGCACCGGGGAGCTGTTTTTT. This gives the protein CSVELRLNRGRRTGELFF.

This chain connects TRBV10-2 to TRBJ1-5, with 8 bases aligning to TRBD1. Germline CDR1 reads WSHSY; CDR2 reads SAAADI. This CDR3 has 14 amino acids. V lost 4 bases and J lost 2; bases outside the gene matches: 1. CDR3 bases: TGCGCCAGCAGTGTACAGGGGGGCAATCAGCCCCAGCATTTT. Protein sequence: CASSVQGGNQPQHF.

The chain uses TRBV6-1 and TRBJ2-1; D may be TRBD1 or TRBD2 (6 bases each). There are 16 residues in the CDR3. The germline V gene has CDR1 MNHNS and CDR2 SASEGT. Trimming took off 1 base at V and 6 bases at J, with 16 bases between the two ends. The CDR3 is CASSEGGRGLGNEQFF. CDR3 bases: TGTGCCAGCAGTGAAGGGGGGCGGGGTCTCGGCAATGAGCAGTTCTTC.

V usage is TRBV27 and J usage is TRBJ2-1; D remains unclear. The germline V gene encodes CDR1 MNHEY and CDR2 SMNVEV (reference sequence). V lost 3 bases and J lost 5, with 11 bases in between. This CDR3 region has 14 residues. This CDR3 reads CASSFRSSHNEQFF. Here the CDR3 DNA reads TGTGCCAGCAGTTTCCGGAGTTCTCACAATGAGCAGTTCTTC.

The rearrangement joins TRBV6-5 to TRBJ1-6; 8 nucleotides line up with TRBD1. V shed 7 bases and J 7 bases; nucleotides not matched to a gene: 6. Per germline, CDR1 MNHEY and CDR2 SVGAGI. The CDR3 loop spans 14 amino acids. The CDR3 DNA sequence: TGTGCCAGCACCACGACAGGGGCCAATTCACCCCTCCACTTT. It encodes CASTTTGANSPLHF.

The chain couples TRBV19 to TRBJ2-7; 13 bases are a match to TRBD2. J was trimmed by 2 bases and V by 6 bases; bases with no gene match: 4. Germline-derived CDR1 and CDR2 are LNHDA and SQIVND (reference sequence). The CDR3 contains 15 residues. CDR3 residues: CASSRTSGGPYEQYF. In nucleotides, the CDR3 is TGTGCCAGTAGCCGGACTAGCGGGGGACCCTACGAGCAGTACTTC.

Of note for this clone: The junction and the germline gene differ at one end; a read error may be behind it. The chain combines TRBV25-1 with TRBJ1-2; tentative D call: TRBD1 (5 bases). Germline values: CDR1 MGHDK, CDR2 SYGVNS. This CDR3 is 15 amino acids long. CDR3: CASSEWGESPYGYIF. The CDR3 DNA follows: TGTGCCAGCAGTGAATGGGGGGAATCTCCCTATGGCTACATCTTC.

This clone occurred once. The genes are TRBV2 and TRBJ2-7; 8 bases are a match to TRBD1. Germline V gene lookup returns CDR1 SNHLY and CDR2 FYNNEI. The ends lost 5 bases at V and 3 bases at J; junction bases unmatched: 3. The CDR3 contains 13 residues. The CDR3 DNA reads TGTGCCAGCAGTCGGGGACAGGTCTACGAGCAGTACTTC. Translating it yields CASSRGQVYEQYF.

The chain combines TRBV5-1 with TRBJ1-6; 9 bases map to TRBD1. The CDR3 is 17 residues long. V shed 4 bases, J shed 4 bases, and the junction held 9 bases outside the gene matches. CDR1 and CDR2 (germline): SGHRS, YFSETQ. The CDR3 protein is CASSPRTGEIYNSPLHF. DNA for the CDR3: TGCGCCAGCAGCCCGAGGACAGGGGAAATATATAATTCACCCCTCCACTTT.

The rearrangement links TRBV11-1 to TRBJ2-3; 8 positions agree with TRBD2. J lost 9 bases, V lost 4 bases, and 3 bases had no gene match. CDR1 and CDR2 (germline): SGHAT, FQDESV (reference sequence). CDR3 length equals 12 residues. This chain's CDR3 is CASSSAGVTQYF. CDR3 nucleotides: TGTGCCAGCAGCTCAGCGGGGGTAACGCAGTATTTT.

V is TRBV7-2 and J is TRBJ1-4; possibly TRBD1 for D (5 bases). The germline V gene has CDR1 SGHTA and CDR2 FQGNSA. The V and J ends lost 8 bases and 7 bases respectively, with 11 bases between them. This CDR3 is 12 amino acids long. In DNA, the CDR3 is TGTGCCAGCGCCGCGGGGGGTGAAAAACTGTTTTTT. Amino acid sequence: CASAAGGEKLFF.

The chain is built from TRBV5-4 and TRBJ1-1; D perhaps matches TRBD1 (6 bases). CDR1 is SGHNT, CDR2 YYREEE, per germline (reference sequence). The CDR3 runs to 13 residues. Trimming took off 0 bases at V and 6 bases at J, with 9 bases between the two ends. The CDR3 protein is CASSLARQAEAFF. The CDR3 DNA reads as TGTGCCAGCAGCTTGGCCCGACAGGCTGAAGCTTTCTTT.

The chain joins TRBV30 to TRBJ2-7; D assignment may be TRBD1 or TRBD2 (5 bases each). The germline V and J ends were trimmed by 4 bases and 0 bases, with 19 bases remaining between them. The CDR3 runs 16 residues. Germline V lookup: CDR1 GTSNPN, CDR2 SVGIG (reference sequence). In DNA, the CDR3 is TGTGCCTGGACGGGTGGTTGGGGGAACCGCTCCTACGAGCAGTACTTC. Protein sequence: CAWTGGWGNRSYEQYF.

The genes are TRBV5-5 and TRBJ2-5, with D possibly matching TRBD1 (6 bases). The CDR3 is 14 amino acids. Trimming took off 4 bases at V and 0 bases at J, with 10 bases between the two ends. Germline V gene sequence: CDR1 SGHKS, CDR2 YYEKEE (reference sequence). DNA of the CDR3: TGTGCCAGCAGCCCTGGACAGAACCAAGAGACCCAGTACTTC. It encodes CASSPGQNQETQYF.

The chain is built from TRBV4-3 and TRBJ1-2; D is undetermined. Per germline, CDR1 LGHNA and CDR2 YSLEER. The CDR3 covers 14 residues. V was pared by 0 bases and J by 2 bases, with 7 bases between. In DNA form, the CDR3 reads TGCGCCAGCAGCCAAGACGGTGGGAACTATGGCTACACCTTC. This translates into CASSQDGGNYGYTF.

This chain joins TRBV5-4 and TRBJ1-2, with 7 positions matching TRBD1. Losses at the gene ends were 5 bases for V and 5 bases for J; bases not matched to a gene: 12. The CDR3 is 15 residues long. The V gene's germline CDR1 is SGHNT and CDR2 YYREEE (reference sequence). In DNA, the CDR3 is TGTGCCAGCAGGTCCGGGACAGAAAATTTATATGGCTACACCTTC. Protein sequence: CASRSGTENLYGYTF.

V and J are TRBV7-5 and TRBJ2-1; the tabulated D call, TRBD1, remains unverified against the DNA. TRBV7-5 is deemed a pseudogene. The CDR3 spans 11 residues. As DNA, the CDR3 is TGTGCCAGAAGCTTAGGGGCCGAGCAGTTCTTC. The encoded protein is CARSLGAEQFF.

CDR3 in DNA: TGCGCCAGCAGCCAGGTTGGACAACAGGGCTACACCTTC. Translation: CASSQVGQQGYTF. The chain has TRBV4-3 and TRBJ1-2; possibly TRBD1 for D (5 bases). Germline V gene sequence: CDR1 LGHNA, CDR2 YSLEER. The CDR3 consists of 13 residues. V shed 3 bases and J shed 8 bases, with 13 bases lying between them.